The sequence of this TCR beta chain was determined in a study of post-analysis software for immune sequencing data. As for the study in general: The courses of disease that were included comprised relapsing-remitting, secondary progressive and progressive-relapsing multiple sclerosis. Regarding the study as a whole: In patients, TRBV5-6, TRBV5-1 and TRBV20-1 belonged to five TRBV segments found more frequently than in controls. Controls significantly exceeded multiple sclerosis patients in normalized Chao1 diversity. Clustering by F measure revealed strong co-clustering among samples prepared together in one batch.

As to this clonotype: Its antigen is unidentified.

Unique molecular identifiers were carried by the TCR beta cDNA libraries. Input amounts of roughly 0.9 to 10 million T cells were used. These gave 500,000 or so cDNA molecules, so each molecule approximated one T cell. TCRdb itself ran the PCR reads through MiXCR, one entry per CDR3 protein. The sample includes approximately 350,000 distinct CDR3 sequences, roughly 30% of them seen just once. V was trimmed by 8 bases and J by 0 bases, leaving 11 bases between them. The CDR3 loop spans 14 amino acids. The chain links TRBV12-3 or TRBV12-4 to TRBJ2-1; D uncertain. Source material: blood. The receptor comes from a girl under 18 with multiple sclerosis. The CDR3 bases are TGTGCCAGCTGGGGTAGTCTCTCCTACAATGAGCAGTTCTTC. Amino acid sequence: CASWGSLSYNEQFF.